One sample yielded the 3 T cell receptor beta chains listed below, sequenced in a study of neoadjuvant nivolumab and ipilimumab in lung cancer. Repertoires were generated with immunoSEQ multiplex PCR, while TCRdb's copy carries only in-frame clones and drops some. The table has tens of thousands of clones, over 75% seen once. Source: peripheral blood, taken after neoadjuvant nivolumab, alone or with ipilimumab, at or shortly before surgery. Receptor source: an adult with non-small cell lung cancer.

The V and J genes are TRBV10-3 and TRBJ2-2; weak D call: TRBD1 (5 bases). Germline CDR1 and CDR2: ENHRY and SYGVKD. V lost 8 bases, J lost 1 base, and 11 bases lay in between. The CDR3 runs to 14 residues. DNA for the CDR3: TGTGCCATCCCGGACATCATGAACACCGGGGAGCTGTTTTTT. As protein: CAIPDIMNTGELFF.

The rearrangement joins TRBV5-1 to TRBJ1-6, with a tentative D call TRBD1 (5 bases). There are 15 residues in the CDR3. V shed 3 bases and J shed 8 bases, with 15 bases lying between them. Germline CDR1 and CDR2: SGHRS and YFSETQ. The CDR3 here is CASSSRVGGDSPLHF. Written as DNA, the CDR3 is TGCGCCAGCAGCTCCAGGGTCGGTGGCGATTCACCCCTCCACTTT.

In its sample, this clone was seen a few times. The V and J genes are TRBV5-1 and TRBJ2-5, with 10 bases matching TRBD2. This CDR3 region has 16 residues. The germline gives CDR1 SGHRS, CDR2 YFSETQ. V lost 4 bases to trimming and J lost 3 bases; unmatched junction nucleotides: 9. The CDR3 is CASSEGSGGVEETQYF. The CDR3 region has the DNA TGCGCCAGCAGCGAGGGCAGCGGGGGGGTTGAAGAGACCCAGTACTTC.